Listed here are 20 T cell receptor beta chains from one sample, sequenced in a study of Graves' ophthalmopathy and Graves' hyperthyroidism. Amplified TCR beta CDR3 regions were obtained using RNA transcripts as template. The first-round RT-PCR employed HTBI primers together with the Qiagen OneStep RT-PCR kit. A multiplex PCR was then performed as the second round. One entry per CDR3 protein, called by TCRdb with MiXCR from the multiplex PCR reads. The data contain a few hundred thousand distinct CDR3 sequences, roughly 21% of them singletons. Sequencing was done on a sample of peripheral blood. The receptors come from a woman between 50 and 59 years old with Graves' ophthalmopathy.

This clonotype was observed a few times. CDR3 nucleotides: TGCGCCAGCAGCTTGGGGGGACAGACAGGCTATGGCTACACCTTC. It yields the protein CASSLGGQTGYGYTF. V and J are TRBV4-1 and TRBJ1-2, with TRBD1 identical over 7 bases. J was trimmed by 4 bases and V by 5 bases; bases with no gene match: 10. This CDR3 spans 15 amino acids. Germline CDR1 and CDR2: MGHRA and YSYEKL.

This clonotype was counted at least ten times. The rearrangement joins TRBV20-1 to TRBJ2-5, with 7 bases matching TRBD1. Germline CDR1 DFQATT, CDR2 SNEGSKA (reference sequence). The CDR3 loop spans 12 amino acids. Trimming at V came to 7 bases and at J to 3 bases, leaving 5 bases not matched to a gene. In DNA, the CDR3 is TGCAGTGTTGGGACAGCCGAAGAGACCCAGTACTTC. It specifies CSVGTAEETQYF.

The chain has TRBV29-1 and TRBJ1-1, with D possibly being TRBD1 (5 bases). The V end lost 1 base, the J end lost 1 base, and 19 bases lay between the germline ends. The CDR3 contains 17 residues. The germline V gene encodes CDR1 SQVTM and CDR2 ANQGSEA. The CDR3 region is CSVEALGGGTWNTEAFF. The CDR3 bases are TGCAGCGTTGAAGCTCTCGGGGGGGGGACGTGGAACACTGAAGCTTTCTTT.

This clonotype was detected ten times or more. The rearrangement uses TRBV30 and TRBJ2-7; TRBD2 matches 7 bases. The CDR3 is 13 residues long. Germline V gene lookup returns CDR1 GTSNPN and CDR2 SVGIG (reference sequence). V lost 2 bases and J lost 7; bases outside the gene matches: 8. The CDR3 DNA reads TGTGCCTGGAGTAGGGCCCTGCGGGAGGAGCAGTACTTC. Translated, it gives CAWSRALREEQYF.

This clonotype was counted ten times or more. The chain couples TRBV19 to TRBJ1-1; D perhaps matches TRBD1 (6 bases). Trimming left V 5 bases short and J 11 bases short, with 15 bases between. This CDR3 is built from 12 residues. In germline, CDR1 is LNHDA, CDR2 SQIVND (reference sequence). The CDR3 coding sequence is TGTGCCAGTAGTGTACAGGGCCTGGGGGCTTTCTTT. It is translated as CASSVQGLGAFF.

This clonotype has at least ten counts. The chain is built from TRBV20-1 and TRBJ2-7; TRBD1 matches 8 bases. J lost 7 bases, V lost 4 bases, and 6 bases had no gene match. Germline V gene lookup returns CDR1 DFQATT and CDR2 SNEGSKA (reference sequence). The length of the CDR3 is 12 residues. This CDR3 is CSATQGAGEQYF. DNA of the CDR3: TGCAGTGCTACGCAGGGGGCAGGTGAGCAGTACTTC.

At least ten counts were recorded for this clonotype. The chain has TRBV19 and TRBJ2-1, with TRBD1 identical over 11 bases. The CDR3 is 15 residues long. The V gene end was trimmed by 5 bases and the J gene end by 9 bases; junction bases not matched to a gene: 9. Germline V gene sequence: CDR1 LNHDA, CDR2 SQIVND (reference sequence). The CDR3 sequence: CASSQGTGGRFEQFF. The CDR3 DNA reads as TGTGCCAGTAGTCAGGGGACAGGGGGACGTTTTGAGCAGTTCTTC.

The genes are TRBV10-3 and TRBJ1-1; D unresolved. Germline CDR1 ENHRY, CDR2 SYGVKD. Trimming took 0 bases from V and 4 from J, leaving 12 bases between them. This CDR3 contains 15 residues. CDR3 DNA: TGTGCCATCAGTGAGTCGGCCGGGCTCGGCACTGAAGCTTTCTTT. Translated, it gives CAISESAGLGTEAFF.

The table lists this clonotype with many counts. CDR3 nucleotides: TGTGCCAGCAGTTTTAGGGTGGACACTGAAGCTTTCTTT. This encodes CASSFRVDTEAFF. V gene TRBV27 combines with J gene TRBJ1-1; no reliable D call. With 3 bases removed from V and 3 bases from J, the gap between germline ends came to 8 bases. The germline V gene has CDR1 MNHEY and CDR2 SMNVEV (reference sequence). The CDR3 is 13 residues long.

This clonotype was seen at least ten times. The chain employs TRBV6-2 or TRBV6-3 and TRBJ2-5; tentative D call: TRBD1 (5 bases). The CDR3 length is 16 residues. V dropped 0 bases and J dropped 4 bases, with 15 bases sitting between them. Germline CDR1 MNHEY, CDR2 SVGEGT. This chain's CDR3 is CASSYSRFQGRETQYF. The CDR3 region has the DNA TGTGCCAGCAGTTACTCGCGATTCCAGGGAAGAGAGACCCAGTACTTC.

Concerning this clonotype itself: A junction end diverges from the germline sequence, so it may reflect a read error. V is TRBV6-5 and J is TRBJ1-2; unclear D gene. Per germline, CDR1 MNHEY and CDR2 SVGAGI. The CDR3 runs to 15 residues. CDR3 sequence reads: CASSILSEVKGGYTF. Written as DNA, the CDR3 is TGTGCCAGCAGCATACTCTCAGAGGTGAAGGGCGGCTACACCTTT.

This clonotype was found many times. The chain has TRBV19 and TRBJ1-5, with no clear D. This CDR3 is built from 15 residues. Trimming cost V 5 bases and J 0 bases, with 11 bases left between them. CDR1 LNHDA and CDR2 SQIVND come from the germline V gene (reference sequence). CDR3 DNA sequence: TGTGCCAGTAGTGGAGAGGGTTATAGCAATCAGCCCCAGCATTTT. Its protein is CASSGEGYSNQPQHF.

The table lists this clonotype with many counts. The rearrangement joins TRBV6-5 to TRBJ2-7; D is uncertain. V lost 6 bases, J lost 7 bases, and 10 bases lay in between. Germline CDR1 is MNHEY and CDR2 is SVGAGI. The CDR3 extends over 11 amino acids. In DNA form, the CDR3 reads TGTGCCAGCAGCAACTCTCGTGAGCAGTACTTC. It is translated as CASSNSREQYF.

This clonotype came up many times. The rearrangement uses TRBV6-5 and TRBJ2-7, with no clear D. Deletions cut 9 bases from V and 6 bases from J, with 12 bases between. The CDR3 covers 11 residues. Germline CDR1 is MNHEY and CDR2 is SVGAGI. In nucleotides, the CDR3 is TGTGCCAGTTTAGAAATTGGCGAGCAGTACTTC. It codes for CASLEIGEQYF.

V is TRBV19 and J is TRBJ2-3; TRBD2 matches at 12 bases. The junction had 4 bases not matched to a gene; V was cut back by 5 bases and J by 4 bases. The CDR3 sequence is 15 residues long. Germline V gene data show CDR1 as LNHDA and CDR2 as SQIVND (reference sequence). The chain's CDR3 is CASSGLAGNADTQYF. The CDR3 nucleotides are TGTGCCAGTAGTGGACTAGCGGGAAACGCAGATACGCAGTATTTT.

This clonotype was seen many times. The J gene is TRBJ2-7, the V gene TRBV29-1; 10 nucleotides align to TRBD1. The trim removed 4 bases at V and 7 bases at J, leaving 10 bases unmatched. The CDR3 loop spans 14 amino acids. Looked up from germline, CDR1 is SQVTM and CDR2 is ANQGSEA. Here the CDR3 DNA reads TGCAGCGTTGGTAGACAGGGGGCGCCTCGGGAGCAGTACTTC. Amino acid sequence: CSVGRQGAPREQYF.

In its sample, this clonotype was seen many times. V and J are TRBV12-3 or TRBV12-4 and TRBJ1-5, with D perhaps TRBD1 (6 bases). The length of the CDR3 is 14 residues. Trimming cost V 3 bases and J 6 bases, with 12 bases left between them. DNA for the CDR3: TGTGCCAGCAGTTTTAAACAGGGTGCTCAGCCCCAGCATTTT. This sequence encodes CASSFKQGAQPQHF.

This clonotype occurred many times. At one end, the junction sequence differs from germline, possibly due to a read error. CDR3 sequence reads: CASSPRDIRSYEQCF. The CDR3 DNA follows: TGTGCCAGCAGCCCCCGGGACATCCGCTCCTACGAGCAGTGCTTC. The rearrangement links TRBV7-9 to TRBJ2-7, with D perhaps matching TRBD1 (6 bases). The CDR3 consists of 15 residues. Germline V gene lookup returns CDR1 SEHNR and CDR2 FQNEAQ (reference sequence). The whole variable domain, remainder taken from reference TRBV7-9 and TRBJ2-7, is DTGVSQNPRHKITKRGQNVTFRCDPISEHNRLYWYRQTLGQGPEFLTYFQNEAQLEKSRLLSDRFSAERPKGSFSTLEIQRTEQGDSAMYLCASSPRDIRSYEQCFGPGTRLTVT.

This clonotype appeared a few times. The chain is built from TRBV28 and TRBJ2-5; D not certain. The V gene lost 6 bases and the J gene lost 2 bases, with 10 bases spanning the gap. Germline V CDR1 and CDR2: MDHEN, SYDVKM. The CDR3 length is 13 residues. CDR3 residues: CASSLPTQETQYF. Here the CDR3 DNA reads TGTGCCAGCAGCCTACCCACACAAGAGACCCAGTACTTC.

The CDR3 is CASTESSGSETQYF. DNA for the CDR3: TGTGCCAGTACCGAATCTAGCGGGAGTGAGACCCAGTACTTC. The J gene is TRBJ2-5, the V gene TRBV19; 10 nucleotides agree with TRBD2. Germline V gene sequence: CDR1 LNHDA, CDR2 SQIVND (reference sequence). Trimming at V came to 7 bases and at J to 5 bases, leaving 7 bases not matched to a gene. The CDR3 is 14 amino acids. The whole variable domain, filled in from reference TRBV19 and TRBJ2-5, reads DGGITQSPKYLFRKEGQNVTLSCEQNLNHDAMYWYRQDPGQGLRLIYYSQIVNDFQKGDIAEGYSVSREKKESFPLTVTSAQKNPTAFYLCASTESSGSETQYFGPGTRLLVL.